One sample yielded the 10 T cell receptor beta chains listed below, sequenced in a study of blood T cell repertoires in COVID-19. Here immunoSEQ multiplex PCR was the method, and the copy in TCRdb shows in-frame clones only, minus some. Counted here are roughly 170,000 clones, approximately 87% occurring once; the ten biggest clones make up approximately 4%. Sequenced input: PBMCs or T cells enriched from blood (not recorded which). The origin of the receptors is a woman aged 45-65 years who had recovered from COVID-19.

The chain employs TRBV7-9 and TRBJ2-1; TRBD2 aligns across 8 bases. J gave up 0 bases and V 5 bases, and 6 bases lay outside the gene matches. The CDR3 length is 16 residues. CDR1 and CDR2 (germline): SEHNR, FQNEAQ (reference sequence). DNA for the CDR3: TGTGCCAGCAGCCAAGAGCGGGGGAGCTCCTACAATGAGCAGTTCTTC. Amino acids: CASSQERGSSYNEQFF.

This chain links TRBV6-2 or TRBV6-3 with TRBJ2-1; D might be TRBD2 (6 bases). Germline CDR1 MNHEY, CDR2 SVGEGT. This CDR3 is built from 13 residues. The V gene lost 4 bases and the J gene lost 9 bases, with 13 bases spanning the gap. The CDR3: CASSSWGGVEQFF. The CDR3 region has the DNA TGTGCCAGCAGTTCATGGGGCGGGGTTGAGCAGTTCTTC.

There are a few counts of this clone. The rearrangement links TRBV5-1 to TRBJ1-6; D is perhaps TRBD1 (5 bases). Trimming left V 1 base short and J 6 bases short, with 17 bases between. Germline V gives CDR1 SGHRS, CDR2 YFSETQ. This CDR3 spans 17 amino acids. The DNA of the CDR3 is TGCGCCAGCAGCTTGTTTGAGATGGACATAGGTAATTCACCCCTCCACTTT. Protein: CASSLFEMDIGNSPLHF.

The V call is TRBV11-2, the J call TRBJ2-1; D unclear. Trimming pared 5 bases from V and 4 bases from J, leaving 9 bases between. CDR3 length: 13 amino acids. The germline V gene encodes CDR1 SGHAT and CDR2 FQNNGV. The CDR3 region has the DNA TGTGCCAGCAGCCCTCCGACTTACAATGAGCAGTTCTTC. It specifies CASSPPTYNEQFF.

The chain combines TRBV28 with TRBJ1-2; 7 bases line up with TRBD1. Germline V lookup: CDR1 MDHEN, CDR2 SYDVKM. This CDR3 spans 14 amino acids. V gave up 7 bases and J gave up 0 bases; unmatched junction bases: 5. This chain's CDR3 is CASNGGTANYGYTF. The DNA for the CDR3 is TGTGCCAGCAATGGGGGGACAGCTAACTATGGCTACACCTTC.

The sample holds many counts of this clone. This chain joins TRBV5-1 and TRBJ2-2, with a tentative D call TRBD1 (6 bases). The CDR3 loop spans 17 amino acids. Trimming removed 5 bases at V and 8 bases at J, with 25 bases between. Germline V gene sequence: CDR1 SGHRS, CDR2 YFSETQ. CDR3 region: CASSNKPPGTQRGELFF. The CDR3 DNA reads TGCGCCAGCAGTAACAAACCCCCCGGGACACAACGAGGGGAGCTGTTTTTT.

This clone occurred many times. CDR3 DNA sequence: TGCAGCGTACCCCAACAGGGTAGAAATGGCTACACCTTC. Residues: CSVPQQGRNGYTF. V is TRBV29-1 and J is TRBJ1-2; tentative D call: TRBD1 (6 bases). Trimming pared 6 bases from V and 6 bases from J, leaving 17 bases between. The CDR3 runs to 13 residues. Germline V gene lookup returns CDR1 SQVTM and CDR2 ANQGSEA.

This chain joins TRBV2 and TRBJ1-5; D perhaps matches TRBD1 (6 bases). V dropped 3 bases and J dropped 4 bases, with 10 bases sitting between them. Germline assignment: CDR1 SNHLY and CDR2 FYNNEI. The length of the CDR3 is 14 residues. DNA for the CDR3: TGTGCCAGCAGTGAGCACGGACAGAATCAGCCCCAGCATTTT. The encoded protein is CASSEHGQNQPQHF.

CDR3 protein: CASSQSGYFDEKLFF. For the CDR3, the DNA is TGTGCCAGCAGTCAATCAGGGTACTTCGATGAAAAACTGTTTTTT. V gene TRBV27 combines with J gene TRBJ1-4, with D maybe TRBD1 (5 bases). In germline, CDR1 is MNHEY, CDR2 SMNVEV (reference sequence). This CDR3 spans 15 amino acids. V was clipped by 5 bases and J by 6 bases, with 16 bases between them.

The CDR3 region has the DNA TGTGCCAGCAGCCAAGTTACCCCACGGGGGATTAATTCACCCCTCCACTTT. Translation: CASSQVTPRGINSPLHF. V is TRBV14 and J is TRBJ1-6; D is possibly TRBD1 (5 bases). The germline gives CDR1 SGHDN, CDR2 FVKESK. The V and J ends lost 1 base and 6 bases respectively, with 16 bases between them. The CDR3 is 17 amino acids.